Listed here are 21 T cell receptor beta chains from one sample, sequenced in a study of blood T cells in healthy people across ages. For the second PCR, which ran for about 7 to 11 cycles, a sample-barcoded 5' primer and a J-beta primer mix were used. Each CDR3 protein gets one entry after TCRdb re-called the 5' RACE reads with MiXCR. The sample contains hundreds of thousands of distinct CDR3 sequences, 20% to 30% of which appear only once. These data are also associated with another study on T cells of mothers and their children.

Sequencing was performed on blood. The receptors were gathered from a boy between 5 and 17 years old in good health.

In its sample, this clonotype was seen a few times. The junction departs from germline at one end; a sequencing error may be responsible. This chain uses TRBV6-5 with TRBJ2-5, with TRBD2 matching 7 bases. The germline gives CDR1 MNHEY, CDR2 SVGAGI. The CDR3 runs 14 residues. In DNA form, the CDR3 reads TGTGCCAGCAGCCCGGGGGGTAGGGGTGAGACCCAGCACTTC. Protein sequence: CASSPGGRGETQHF.

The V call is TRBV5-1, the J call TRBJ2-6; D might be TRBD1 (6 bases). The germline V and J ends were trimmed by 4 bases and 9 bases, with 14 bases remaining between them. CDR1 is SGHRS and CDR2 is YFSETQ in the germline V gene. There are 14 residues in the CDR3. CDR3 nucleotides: TGCGCCAGCAGCCTACACAGGGAAGGCAACGTCCTGACTTTC. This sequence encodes CASSLHREGNVLTF.

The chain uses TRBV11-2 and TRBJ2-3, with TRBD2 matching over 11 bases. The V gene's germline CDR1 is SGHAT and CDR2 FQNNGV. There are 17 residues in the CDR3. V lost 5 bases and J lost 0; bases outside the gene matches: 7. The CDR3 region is CASSRRLAGSSTDTQYF. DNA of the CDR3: TGTGCCAGCAGCCGACGACTAGCGGGGTCTAGCACAGATACGCAGTATTTT.

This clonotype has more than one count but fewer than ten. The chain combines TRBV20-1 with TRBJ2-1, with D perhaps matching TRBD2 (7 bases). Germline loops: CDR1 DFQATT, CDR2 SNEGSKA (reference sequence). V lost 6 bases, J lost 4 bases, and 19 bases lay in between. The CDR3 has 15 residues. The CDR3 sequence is CSAPRGAGAYNEQFF. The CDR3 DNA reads TGCAGTGCCCCTAGGGGGGCGGGAGCTTACAATGAGCAGTTCTTC.

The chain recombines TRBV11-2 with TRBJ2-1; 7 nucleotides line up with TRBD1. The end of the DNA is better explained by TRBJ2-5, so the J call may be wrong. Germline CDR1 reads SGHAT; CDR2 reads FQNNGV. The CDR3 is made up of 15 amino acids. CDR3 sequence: CASSPRQGWTETQYF. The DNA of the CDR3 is TGTGCCAGCAGCCCACGACAGGGTTGGACGGAGACCCAGTACTTC.

CDR3 DNA: TGTGCCAGCAGCGAATCTCCGGGGGAAAACACCGGGGAGCTGTTTTTT. Translated: CASSESPGENTGELFF. The chain carries TRBV9 and TRBJ2-2; D may be TRBD2 (6 bases). CDR1 and CDR2 from the germline V gene are SGDLS and YYNGEE. V was trimmed by 3 bases and J by 2 bases, leaving 14 bases between them. This CDR3 contains 16 residues.

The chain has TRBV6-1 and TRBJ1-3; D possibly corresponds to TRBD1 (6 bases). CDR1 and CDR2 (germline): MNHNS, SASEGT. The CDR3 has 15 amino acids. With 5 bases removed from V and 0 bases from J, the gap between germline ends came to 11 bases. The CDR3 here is CASSPGTYSGNTIYF. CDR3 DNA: TGTGCCAGCAGTCCCGGGACATACTCTGGAAACACCATATATTTT.

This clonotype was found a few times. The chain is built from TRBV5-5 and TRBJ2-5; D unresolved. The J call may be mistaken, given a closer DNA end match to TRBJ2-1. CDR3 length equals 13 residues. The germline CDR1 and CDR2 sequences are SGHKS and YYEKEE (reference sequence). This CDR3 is CASSVPLPTEQFF. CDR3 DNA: TGTGCCAGCAGCGTGCCCCTTCCTACTGAGCAGTTCTTC.

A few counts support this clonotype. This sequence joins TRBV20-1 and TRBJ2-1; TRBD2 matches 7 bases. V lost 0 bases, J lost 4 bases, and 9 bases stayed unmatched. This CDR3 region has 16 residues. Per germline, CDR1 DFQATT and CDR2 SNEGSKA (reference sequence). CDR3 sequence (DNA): TGCAGTGCTAGAGATAGGAGCGGGACGAATTACAATGAGCAGTTCTTC. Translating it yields CSARDRSGTNYNEQFF.

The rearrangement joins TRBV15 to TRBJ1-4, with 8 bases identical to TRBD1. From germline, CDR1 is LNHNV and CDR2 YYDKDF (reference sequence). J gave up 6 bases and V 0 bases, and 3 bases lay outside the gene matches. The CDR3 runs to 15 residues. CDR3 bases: TGTGCCACCAGCAGAGATAGGACAGGGTATGAAAAACTGTTTTTT. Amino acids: CATSRDRTGYEKLFF.

The CDR3 nucleotides are TGCAGTGCGCTCACGGGGCCCTACGAGACCCAGTACTTC. Translating it yields CSALTGPYETQYF. This rearrangement joins TRBV20-1 to TRBJ2-5; either TRBD1 or TRBD2 may supply D (5 bases each). The CDR3 consists of 13 residues. Trimming removed 6 bases at V and 5 bases at J, with 16 bases between. Germline CDR1 and CDR2: DFQATT and SNEGSKA (reference sequence).

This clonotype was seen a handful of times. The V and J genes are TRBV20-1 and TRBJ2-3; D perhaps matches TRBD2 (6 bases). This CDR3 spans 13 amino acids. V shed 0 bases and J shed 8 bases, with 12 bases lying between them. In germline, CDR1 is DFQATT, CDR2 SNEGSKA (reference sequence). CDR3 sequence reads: CSARDHRGITQYF. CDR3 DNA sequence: TGCAGTGCTAGAGATCATCGGGGGATTACGCAGTATTTT.

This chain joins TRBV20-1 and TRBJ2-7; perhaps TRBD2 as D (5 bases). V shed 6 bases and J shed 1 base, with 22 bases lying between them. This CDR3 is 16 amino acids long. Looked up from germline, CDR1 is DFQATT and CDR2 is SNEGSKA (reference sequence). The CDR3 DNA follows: TGCAGTGCCCTTACCCGACAAGGATCGGGGTCCTACGAGCAGTACTTC. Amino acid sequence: CSALTRQGSGSYEQYF.

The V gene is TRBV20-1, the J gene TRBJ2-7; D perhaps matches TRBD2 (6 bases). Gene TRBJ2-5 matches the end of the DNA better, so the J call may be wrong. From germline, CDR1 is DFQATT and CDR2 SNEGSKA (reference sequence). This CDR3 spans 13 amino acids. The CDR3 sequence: CSARDSSGETQYF. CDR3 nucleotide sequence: TGCAGTGCTAGAGATTCGAGCGGGGAGACCCAGTACTTC.

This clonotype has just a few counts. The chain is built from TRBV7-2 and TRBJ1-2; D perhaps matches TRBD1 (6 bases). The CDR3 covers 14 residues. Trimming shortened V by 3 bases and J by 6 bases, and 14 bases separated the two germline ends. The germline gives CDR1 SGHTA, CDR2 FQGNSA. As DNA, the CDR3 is TGTGCCAGCAGCTTCTACAGGGTTGAGGATGGCTACACCTTC. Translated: CASSFYRVEDGYTF.

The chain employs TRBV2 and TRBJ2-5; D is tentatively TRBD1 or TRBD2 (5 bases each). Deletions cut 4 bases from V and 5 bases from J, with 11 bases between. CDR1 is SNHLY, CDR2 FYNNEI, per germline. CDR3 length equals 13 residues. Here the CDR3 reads CASSAGSWETQYF. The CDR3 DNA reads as TGTGCCAGCAGTGCAGGGAGTTGGGAGACCCAGTACTTC.

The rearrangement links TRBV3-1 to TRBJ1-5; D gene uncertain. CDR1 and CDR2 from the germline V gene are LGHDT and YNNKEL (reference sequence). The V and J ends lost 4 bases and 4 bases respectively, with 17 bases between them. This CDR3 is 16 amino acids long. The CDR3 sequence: CASSPSRNSYNQPQHF. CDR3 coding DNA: TGTGCCAGCAGCCCATCTAGGAACAGTTATAATCAGCCCCAGCATTTT.

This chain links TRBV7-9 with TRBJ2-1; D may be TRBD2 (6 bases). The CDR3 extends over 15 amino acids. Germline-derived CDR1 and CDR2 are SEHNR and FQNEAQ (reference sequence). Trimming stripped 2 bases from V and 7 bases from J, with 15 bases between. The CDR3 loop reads CASSLSAGKSNEQFF. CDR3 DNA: TGTGCCAGCAGCTTAAGTGCGGGGAAATCAAATGAGCAGTTCTTC.

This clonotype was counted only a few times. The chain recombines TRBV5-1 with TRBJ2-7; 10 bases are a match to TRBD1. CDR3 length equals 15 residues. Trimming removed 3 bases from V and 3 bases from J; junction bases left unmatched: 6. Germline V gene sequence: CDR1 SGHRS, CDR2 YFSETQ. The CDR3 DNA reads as TGCGCCAGCAGCTATACCGGGACAGGGGACTACGAGCAGTACTTC. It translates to CASSYTGTGDYEQYF. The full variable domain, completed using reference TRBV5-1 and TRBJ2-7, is KAGVTQTPRYLIKTRGQQVTLSCSPISGHRSVSWYQQTPGQGLQFLFEYFSETQRNKGNFPGRFSGRQFSNSRSEMNVSTLELGDSALYLCASSYTGTGDYEQYFGPGTRLTVT.

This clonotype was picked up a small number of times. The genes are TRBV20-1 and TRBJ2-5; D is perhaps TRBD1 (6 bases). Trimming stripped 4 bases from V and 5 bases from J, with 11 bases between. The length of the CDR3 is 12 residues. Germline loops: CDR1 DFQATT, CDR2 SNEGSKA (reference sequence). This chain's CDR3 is CSAKGVWETQYF. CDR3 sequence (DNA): TGCAGTGCTAAGGGGGTTTGGGAGACCCAGTACTTC.

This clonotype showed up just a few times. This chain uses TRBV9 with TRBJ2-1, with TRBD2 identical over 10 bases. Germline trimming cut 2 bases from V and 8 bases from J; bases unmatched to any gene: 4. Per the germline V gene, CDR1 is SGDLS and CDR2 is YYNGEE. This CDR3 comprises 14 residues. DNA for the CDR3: TGTGCCAGCAGCGTTAGCGGGGGGAATGATGAGCAGTTCTTC. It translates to CASSVSGGNDEQFF. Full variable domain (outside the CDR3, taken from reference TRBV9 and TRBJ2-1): DSGVTQTPKHLITATGQRVTLRCSPRSGDLSVYWYQQSLDQGLQFLIQYYNGEERAKGNILERFSAQQFPDLHSELNLSSLELGDSALYFCASSVSGGNDEQFFGPGTRLTVL.